This T cell receptor beta chain was profiled in a study of blood T cell repertoires in COVID-19 (dated by TCRdb to about 2020). For the wider study: Samples from collaborators originated in the United States, Italy and Spain and spanned both the acute and convalescent phases of COVID-19. The dataset comprised deeply sampled blood TCRbeta repertoires from subjects exposed to, actively infected with, or recovered from COVID-19. The material from the prospective study consisted of cDNA or gDNA derived from T cells, B-cell-depleted T cells, or PBMCs. The samples were drawn from two sources: the first 160 participants of the ongoing ImmuneRACE study, and over 1,000 subjects contributed by 6 global collaborators. The repertoires were released in a freely available public database meant as a resource for research on the immune response to SARS-CoV-2. Where HLA class I and class II types were available, the types were taken from metadata supplied by the sample provider, not from assay-based typing. Sample metadata almost always included a de-identified subject ID, COVID-19 status, age in years and sex. Results and caveats for the whole study, not just this receptor: The quantity of clinical and demographic metadata differed by source and by participant and was supplied without curation.

The immunoSEQ Assay, a bias-controlled multiplex PCR, was used to amplify TCRbeta CDR3 regions from genomic DNA. The published analysis was carried out like this. Nucleated cell counts per sample were estimated from amplification of reference gene primers within the assay. To quantify the absolute abundance of each unique TCRbeta CDR3 rearrangement, sequence reads were collapsed and filtered. For each sample, productive Simpson clonality was calculated as the square root of Simpson's diversity index across productive rearrangements. TCRdb obtained this table from immuneACCESS and retained in-frame rearrangements with V and J assigned. These tables miss some clones; where compared with another copy, unresolved V genes account for less than half of the shortfall, and the remainder is unexplained. The V and J calls and clone size are taken from that table; D and trimming were inferred from the DNA. The sample records roughly 60,000 clones, around 80% of which are singletons. The ten top clones hold 5.6% of the sample.

Note on this clone: Its antigen is currently not known. It has no much larger one-base neighbor in the sample; base qualities were not kept.

The junction shows trimming of 0 bases on V and 2 bases on J, and the gene matches do not reach 3 bases of it. The CDR3 covers 15 residues, taking in both the cysteine and the phenylalanine. Solely the CDR3 DNA is kept, with 45 bases framed from the first base. Based on the germline V gene, the CDR1 and CDR2 sequences are SGDLS and YYNGEE. The collaborating institutions used their own protocols to collect whole blood in K2EDTA tubes. For TCRbeta analysis, collaborators shipped samples in one of three forms: frozen whole blood, isolated PBMCs, or DNA extracted from either of those sample types. Recombination connected TRBV9 to TRBJ2-5; TRBD2 aligns with 8 central bases. This TCR was sampled from an older woman with acute or convalescent COVID-19. Sequenced: peripheral blood. CDR3 loop: CASSVVASGQETQYF. The base sequence is TGTGCCAGCAGCGTAGTGGCTAGCGGGCAAGAGACCCAGTACTTC.